Shown below are 23 T cell receptor beta chains from a single sample sequenced in a study of T-cell reconstitution after alpha-beta-depleted transplantation in children. Researchers prepared the TCRbeta library using unique molecular identifiers, the study reports. A single record per CDR3 protein comes from TCRdb applying MiXCR to the PCR reads. Among around 400,000 distinct CDR3 sequences listed, approximately 11% were seen once. This material consisted of PBMCs from the stem cell graft donor, taken from the stem cell graft. Receptor source: a human donor who donated a stem cell graft to a child with acute myeloid leukemia.

This clonotype was detected many times. The V gene is TRBV5-1, the J gene TRBJ2-1; D may correspond to TRBD1 or TRBD2 (5 bases each). Looked up from germline, CDR1 is SGHRS and CDR2 is YFSETQ. CDR3 size: 15 residues. The V end was cut by 5 bases, the J end by 0 bases, with 12 bases between. The CDR3 nucleotides read TGCGCCAGCAGACGGGACGTTAGCTCCTACAATGAGCAGTTCTTC. Translated: CASRRDVSSYNEQFF. The full variable domain, its missing parts supplied by reference TRBV5-1 and TRBJ2-1, is KAGVTQTPRYLIKTRGQQVTLSCSPISGHRSVSWYQQTPGQGLQFLFEYFSETQRNKGNFPGRFSGRQFSNSRSEMNVSTLELGDSALYLCASRRDVSSYNEQFFGPGTRLTVL.

The sample holds a few counts of this clonotype. The rearrangement links TRBV5-1 to TRBJ2-4, with 8 bases lining up with TRBD1. CDR3 size: 14 residues. Trimming removed 0 bases from V and 5 bases from J; junction bases left unmatched: 1. Germline V gives CDR1 SGHRS, CDR2 YFSETQ. The CDR3 here is CASSLEQGENIQYF. CDR3 nucleotide sequence: TGCGCCAGCAGCTTGGAACAGGGGGAAAACATTCAGTACTTC.

This clonotype was seen many times. CDR3 sequence (DNA): TGTGCCAGCAGTGGGACAGACACCGGGGAGCTGTTTTTT. It codes for CASSGTDTGELFF. The rearrangement links TRBV6-1 to TRBJ2-2; tentative D call: TRBD1 (6 bases). V gave up 4 bases and J gave up 3 bases, with 6 bases separating them. The V gene's germline CDR1 is MNHNS and CDR2 SASEGT. CDR3 length equals 13 residues.

CDR3 protein: CSARTSEYEQYF. Written as DNA, the CDR3 is TGCAGTGCGAGGACTAGCGAGTACGAGCAGTACTTC. The rearrangement uses TRBV20-1 and TRBJ2-7, with 9 bases aligning to TRBD2. The CDR3 is 12 amino acids. V lost 6 bases to trimming and J lost 4 bases; unmatched junction nucleotides: 4. CDR1 is DFQATT, CDR2 SNEGSKA, per germline (reference sequence).

The chain links TRBV18 to TRBJ2-5; no clear D. The CDR3 is 11 amino acids. Germline assignment: CDR1 KGHSH and CDR2 LQKENI. Between the trimmed V and J ends, which lost 6 bases and 9 bases, there was a span of 11 bases. CDR3 in amino acids: CASSDDRAQYF. The DNA of the CDR3 is TGTGCCAGCTCGGACGACCGGGCCCAGTACTTC. The full variable domain, rest sourced from reference TRBV18 and TRBJ2-5, is NAGVMQNPRHLVRRRGQEARLRCSPMKGHSHVYWYRQLPEEGLKFMVYLQKENIIDESGMPKERFSAEFPKEGPSILRIQQVVRGDSAAYFCASSDDRAQYFGPGTRLLVL.

This clonotype was seen ten or more times. The genes are TRBV7-3 and TRBJ2-1, with 9 bases aligning to TRBD1. After removal of 0 bases from V and 3 bases from J, the junction contained 9 bases not matched to a gene. Germline V gene lookup returns CDR1 SGHTA and CDR2 FQGTGA. The CDR3 has 18 amino acids. The CDR3 nucleotides read TGTGCCAGCAGCTTAACGGTCCCCGGGACAGGGAACTACAATGAGCAGTTCTTC. This encodes CASSLTVPGTGNYNEQFF.

The rearrangement links TRBV6-1 to TRBJ2-2, with D uncertain. The CDR3 consists of 14 residues. Germline V gene lookup returns CDR1 MNHNS and CDR2 SASEGT. V was pared by 4 bases and J by 1 base, with 7 bases between. CDR3 bases: TGTGCCAGCAGTGTTAACTTGAACACCGGGGAGCTGTTTTTT. It translates to CASSVNLNTGELFF.

This chain joins TRBV13 and TRBJ2-5; 8 bases are shared with TRBD2. This CDR3 spans 17 amino acids. Per germline, CDR1 PRHDT and CDR2 FYEKMQ (reference sequence). V was clipped by 2 bases and J by 2 bases; unmatched bases: 10. The CDR3 spells CASSLFLSGGRQETQYF. CDR3 sequence (DNA): TGTGCCAGCAGCTTATTCCTCAGCGGGGGTCGGCAAGAGACCCAGTACTTC.

The chain has TRBV10-2 and TRBJ1-5; 9 nucleotides line up with TRBD1. Germline lookup yields CDR1 WSHSY and CDR2 SAAADI. CDR3 size: 16 residues. Losses at the gene ends were 6 bases for V and 3 bases for J; bases not matched to a gene: 9. CDR3 nucleotide sequence: TGCGCCAGCAGCCAACCCGGGACAGGGAACAATCAGCCCCAGCATTTT. Protein: CASSQPGTGNNQPQHF.

The chain joins TRBV5-1 to TRBJ2-6; tentatively, D is TRBD1 (5 bases). This CDR3 is 16 amino acids long. V lost 2 bases, J lost 0 bases, and 9 bases lay in between. Germline lookup yields CDR1 SGHRS and CDR2 YFSETQ. The CDR3 loop is CASSLPTASGANVLTF. The CDR3 DNA is TGCGCCAGCAGCTTACCGACAGCCTCTGGGGCCAACGTCCTGACTTTC.

This clonotype was observed a handful of times. The chain joins TRBV6-5 to TRBJ2-1, with TRBD2 identical over 8 bases. V trimming: 8 bases; J trimming: 5 bases; junction bases outside the gene matches: 8. Germline V gene sequence: CDR1 MNHEY, CDR2 SVGAGI. CDR3 size: 14 residues. The CDR3 here is CASRSGGPHNEQFF. The CDR3 DNA sequence: TGTGCCAGCCGTTCGGGGGGGCCCCACAATGAGCAGTTCTTC.

This clonotype was counted a few times. V usage is TRBV4-3 and J usage is TRBJ2-1; D gene unclear. The length of the CDR3 is 17 residues. CDR1 is LGHNA and CDR2 is YSLEER in the germline V gene. Trimming removed 1 base at V and 0 bases at J, with 13 bases between. CDR3 protein: CASSQGGPLSSYNEQFF. CDR3 nucleotide sequence: TGCGCCAGCAGCCAAGGAGGTCCTTTGAGCTCCTACAATGAGCAGTTCTTC.

This clonotype appeared a single time. The J gene is TRBJ2-7, the V gene TRBV6-1, with 8 bases lining up with TRBD1. Per germline, CDR1 MNHNS and CDR2 SASEGT. The CDR3 sequence is 13 residues long. Trimming cost V 10 bases and J 0 bases; bases outside gene matches: 5. Here the CDR3 reads CATRDRGSYEQYF. CDR3 bases: TGTGCCACCAGAGACAGGGGCTCCTACGAGCAGTACTTC.

The rearrangement joins TRBV20-1 to TRBJ2-5, with D possibly TRBD2 on 7 matching bases. Trimming pared 7 bases from V and 4 bases from J, leaving 16 bases between. Germline values: CDR1 DFQATT, CDR2 SNEGSKA (reference sequence). CDR3 size: 13 residues. CDR3 sequence reads: CSVRGAPGETQYF. Here the CDR3 DNA reads TGCAGTGTCCGGGGGGCGCCGGGAGAGACCCAGTACTTC.

This clonotype showed up just a few times. The J gene is TRBJ2-2, the V gene TRBV9; D uncertain. CDR1 SGDLS and CDR2 YYNGEE come from the germline V gene. Deletions cut 1 base from V and 1 base from J, with 8 bases between. The CDR3 totals 15 residues. The CDR3 DNA reads TGTGCCAGCAGCGTATTTACGCTGAACACCGGGGAGCTGTTTTTT. It yields the protein CASSVFTLNTGELFF.

Only a few counts were recorded for this clonotype. The rearrangement links TRBV6-1 to TRBJ1-5; possible D gene TRBD1, 5 bases. There are 15 residues in the CDR3. Germline-derived CDR1 and CDR2 are MNHNS and SASEGT. The V and J ends lost 5 bases and 1 base respectively, with 12 bases between them. DNA of the CDR3: TGTGCCAGCAGTCCTAGGGACGGAAGCAATCAGCCCCAGCATTTT. Translating gives CASSPRDGSNQPQHF.

This clonotype was counted a few times. J is TRBJ1-2 and V is TRBV3-1; tentatively, D is TRBD1 (5 bases). The CDR3 is made up of 17 amino acids. V was shortened by 8 bases and J by 2 bases, with 24 bases between the two germline ends. The germline V gene encodes CDR1 LGHDT and CDR2 YNNKEL (reference sequence). The CDR3 protein is CASSPGGASRGNYGYTF. CDR3 coding DNA: TGTGCCAGCTCCCCGGGAGGGGCCTCCCGAGGGAACTATGGCTACACCTTC.

The rearrangement joins TRBV4-2 to TRBJ1-1; 7 nucleotides match TRBD1. Trimming cost V 3 bases and J 0 bases; bases outside gene matches: 1. This CDR3 has 14 residues. Germline CDR1 reads LGHNA; CDR2 reads YNFKEQ. The CDR3 loop is CASSQGQLNTEAFF. Here the CDR3 DNA reads TGTGCCAGCAGCCAGGGACAGTTGAACACTGAAGCTTTCTTT.

This clonotype was counted a few times. The V and J genes are TRBV12-3 or TRBV12-4 and TRBJ2-7; 9 bases are a match to TRBD1. CDR3 length: 13 residues. V trimming: 6 bases; J trimming: 7 bases; junction bases outside the gene matches: 7. The CDR3 bases are TGTGCCAGCAGCCGGGACAGGGTGGGTGAGCAGTACGTC. Encoded protein: CASSRDRVGEQYV.

This clonotype has more than one count but fewer than ten. The CDR3 region is CASGAQWGATDTQYF. CDR3 nucleotides: TGTGCCAGCGGAGCTCAGTGGGGGGCTACAGATACGCAGTATTTT. V gene TRBV27 combines with J gene TRBJ2-3; D possibly uses TRBD1 or TRBD2 (6 bases each). V was clipped by 8 bases and J by 3 bases, with 18 bases between them. This CDR3 has 15 residues. CDR1 and CDR2 (germline): MNHEY, SMNVEV (reference sequence).

The genes are TRBV5-6 and TRBJ1-5; 8 bases map to TRBD1. The V gene end was trimmed by 4 bases and the J gene end by 6 bases; junction bases not matched to a gene: 6. The CDR3 extends over 14 amino acids. Per germline, CDR1 SGHDT and CDR2 YYEEEE. The chain's CDR3 is CASSRAGGLQPQHF. For the CDR3, the DNA is TGTGCCAGCAGCCGGGCAGGGGGCCTTCAGCCCCAGCATTTT.

This clonotype was found a few times. The V and J genes are TRBV10-3 and TRBJ2-5; 11 positions match TRBD2. The CDR3 is 18 residues long. Germline V gives CDR1 ENHRY, CDR2 SYGVKD. After removal of 4 bases from V and 2 bases from J, the junction contained 12 bases not matched to a gene. CDR3 sequence reads: CAISVGTSGIRGQETQYF. The CDR3 DNA follows: TGTGCCATCAGTGTGGGGACTAGCGGAATACGGGGTCAAGAGACCCAGTACTTC.

This clonotype was seen a few times. The chain uses TRBV29-1 and TRBJ2-5, with 7 bases fitting TRBD1. Germline lookup yields CDR1 SQVTM and CDR2 ANQGSEA. V shed 4 bases, J shed 2 bases, and the junction held 7 bases outside the gene matches. This CDR3 is 14 amino acids long. For the CDR3, the DNA is TGCAGCGTTGTGACAGGGTTTGAGCAAGAGACCCAGTACTTC. Residues: CSVVTGFEQETQYF. The variable domain in full, completed from reference TRBV29-1 and TRBJ2-5, reads SAVISQKPSRDICQRGTSLTIQCQVDSQVTMMFWYRQQPGQSLTLIATANQGSEATYESGFVIDKFPISRPNLTFSTLTVSNMSPEDSSIYLCSVVTGFEQETQYFGPGTRLLVL.